The rows below give T cell receptor beta chains drawn from one sample of a study of spatial heterogeneity in lung cancer. MiXCR, run by TCRdb on the 5' RACE reads, gives a single entry per CDR3 protein. This table holds around 110,000 distinct CDR3 sequences, approximately 12% found once. The sequencing used PBMCs, collected at follow-up. The receptors here all came from a male donor with early-stage non-small cell lung cancer. Each CDR3 is given with its conserved first and last residue. D genes are given only for firm matches. Clone size is shown for a subset of rows, as once, few, many or a class of expanded clone.

DNA: TGTGCCAGCTCACCACATCAGGGACCGGGTCAGCCCCAGCATTTT
CDR3: CASSPHQGPGQPQHF
J: TRBJ1-5
size: NA
D: NA
V: TRBV18

DNA: TGTGCCAGCAGTCCCGGGGGAACAGGGAACTATGGCTACACCTTC
CDR3: CASSPGGTGNYGYTF
J: TRBJ1-2
size: many
D: NA
V: TRBV28

DNA: TGTGCCAGCAGTGAATTCTGGACAGTTGGCAATCAGCCCCAGCATTTT
CDR3: CASSEFWTVGNQPQHF
J: TRBJ1-5
size: many
D: NA
V: TRBV2

DNA: TGTGCCATCAGCCGGACAGGGGACAATCAGCCCCAGCATTTT
CDR3: CAISRTGDNQPQHF
J: TRBJ1-5
size: many
D: TRBD1
V: TRBV10-3

DNA: TGTGCCAGCAGCCCCTCAGAAGGCAGGATGAACACTGAAGCTTTCTTT
CDR3: CASSPSEGRMNTEAFF
J: TRBJ1-1
size: NA
D: NA
V: TRBV4-2

DNA: TGTGCCACCAGCAGAGATCCGTGGAGCACAGATACGCAGTATTTT
CDR3: CATSRDPWSTDTQYF
J: TRBJ2-3
size: many
D: NA
V: TRBV15

DNA: TGTGCCATCAGTGGCTTGACATACGAGCAGTACTTC
CDR3: CAISGLTYEQYF
J: TRBJ2-7
size: NA
D: NA
V: TRBV10-3

DNA: TGCAGTGTAGGGGCGGACTACGAGCAGTACTTC
CDR3: CSVGADYEQYF
J: TRBJ2-7
size: NA
D: NA
V: TRBV20-1

DNA: TGCAGTGCTAGAGAGGGGTTGGAGGAGACCCAGTACTTC
CDR3: CSAREGLEETQYF
J: TRBJ2-5
size: many
D: NA
V: TRBV20-1

DNA: TGTGCCAGCAGCCAAGGGGCACGGCTGAATGAGCAGTTCTTC
CDR3: CASSQGARLNEQFF
J: TRBJ2-1
size: NA
D: NA
V: TRBV3-1

DNA: TGTGCCAGCAGTGAAATCTCACCGGGGGACACTGAAGCTTTCTTT
CDR3: CASSEISPGDTEAFF
J: TRBJ1-1
size: few
D: NA
V: TRBV2